Below, one T cell receptor (beta chain) is given with its context. The antigen is unknown. This record belongs to a study of vaccination effects on CD4 cells after COVID-19. Notes on the study in general: Infection-derived and vaccine-derived clones contracted markedly late after vaccination. Small numbers of convalescent patients limited the study. It also lacked early post-infection timepoints.

Antigen-specific CD4+ T cells were first expanded with viral peptide pools by the ViraFEST assay and only then sequenced. A roughly 10-day culture period preceded the isolation of CD4+ T cells. The researchers cultured some 2 million PBMC per well with about 10 IU/ml IL-2 and about 10 ug/ml peptides. Assay used: immunoSEQ multiplex PCR; TCRdb lists only in-frame clones, some missing. The sample contains over 50,000 clones, 81% of which appear only once. The trim removed 4 bases at V and 1 base at J, leaving 4 bases unmatched. From germline, CDR1 is SGHTS and CDR2 YDEGEE. This CDR3 is 16 amino acids long.

Sequencing used CD4+ T cells from PBMCs cultured with HCoV-229E spike peptides, obtained before COVID-19 vaccination. The chain carries TRBV5-8 and TRBJ1-5, with TRBD1 identical over 11 bases. This receptor was taken from a human donor who received a COVID-19 vaccine. CDR3 bases: TGTGCCAGCAGCCCACGGACAGGGGGCAGCAATCAGCCCCAGCATTTT. This gives the protein CASSPRTGGSNQPQHF.